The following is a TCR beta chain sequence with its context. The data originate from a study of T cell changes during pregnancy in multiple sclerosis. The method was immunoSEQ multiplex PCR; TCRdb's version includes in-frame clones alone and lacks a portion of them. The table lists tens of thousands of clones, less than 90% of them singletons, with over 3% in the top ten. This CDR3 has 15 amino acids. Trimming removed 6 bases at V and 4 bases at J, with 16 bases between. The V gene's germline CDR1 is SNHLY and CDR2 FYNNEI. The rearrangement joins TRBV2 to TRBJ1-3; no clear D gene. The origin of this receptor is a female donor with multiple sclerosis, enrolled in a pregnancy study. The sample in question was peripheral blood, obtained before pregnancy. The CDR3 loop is CASSVNEVSGNTIYF. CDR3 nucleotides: TGTGCCAGCAGCGTCAATGAGGTCTCCGGAAACACCATATATTTT.